This TCR beta chain originates from a study of PD-1 blockade in classical Hodgkin lymphoma. Regarding this clone: The antigen is unknown.

Germline V gives CDR1 MNHEY, CDR2 SMNVEV (reference sequence). The CDR3 loop spans 14 amino acids. With 2 bases removed from V and 10 bases from J, the gap between germline ends came to 12 bases. The study's findings and limits: Although disease activity or prior therapy may be involved, causes of the repertoire differences remain undefined.

Time point described: newly diagnosed, previously untreated cHL patient sample. CD8+ T cells were isolated from thawed PBMCs by magnetic negative selection. Libraries were prepared by immunoSEQ multiplex PCR; TCRdb keeps only in-frame clonotypes and omits some of them. The sample contains roughly 5,000 clones, around 89% of which appear only once. The TCR sequence derives from a human donor with classical Hodgkin lymphoma. The sample taken for sequencing was CD8+ T cells from blood. The V and J genes are TRBV27 and TRBJ1-6; tentatively, D is TRBD1 (6 bases). CDR3 residues: CASSLRAGVSPLHF. Written as DNA, the CDR3 is TGTGCCAGCAGTTTAAGGGCAGGGGTATCACCCCTCCACTTT.